One T cell receptor beta chain is described in this entry. The target of this receptor is not known. Base qualities are not at hand, and no much larger clone is one base apart. Relative to germline, V is 4 bases shorter and J is 5 bases shorter, with 8 bases between their ends. From the cysteine through the phenylalanine, the CDR3 covers 13 amino acids. Solely the CDR3 DNA is kept, with 39 bases framed from the first base. The germline V gene (reference sequence) gives CDR1 as SEHNR and CDR2 as FQNEAQ. This sample was included in a study of cytomegalovirus exposure and HLA in healthy donors (dated by TCRdb to between 2016 and 2019). Regarding the complete study: According to an earlier analysis of 587 of the donors, 150 million to 200 million T cells yielded 117 million unique TCR beta sequences and 276 Gb of sequence data. Around 330 gigabases of sequencing data and roughly 80 million unique TCR sequences made up an early release that covered approximately 700 HLA-typed donors. The genetic ancestry cluster associated with self-reported Caucasian donors included 80% to 90% of the 398 genotyped donors. The study aimed to test whether cataloging public T cell receptors could reveal signatures of past pathogen exposure. The study used immunosequencing to profile the T cell repertoires of 666 subjects and linked those repertoires to cytomegalovirus serostatus. In addition to the first cohort of 650 to 800 subjects, a separate validation cohort of around 110 different subjects was used. To predict cytomegalovirus infection status, the study brought together high-throughput TCR immunosequencing, statistical association of individual TCRs with disease status, and machine learning. In a later analysis, previously published TCR beta repertoires from more than 500 donors were re-analyzed and high-resolution HLA genotyping was added so that TCR occurrence patterns could be studied. Rather than drawing on any new phenotypic data, the later analysis identified candidate immune exposures from TCR beta sequences and the way those sequences occurred across donors. To decide whether each TCR beta V gene segment behaved as functional or pseudogenic, an earlier analysis of approximately 620 of the donors relied on high-throughput TCR beta sequencing. Donor age, sex, ethnicity and CMV serostatus were compiled together with the repertoire data. Genome-wide SNP genotypes for about 65% of the 666 donors were used in a later genetic analysis, which treated that subset as a discovery cohort. All discovery cohort repertoires had been generated using a single sequencing platform. Both class I and class II loci were covered by HLA typing, at four-digit resolution. Typing coverage varied by locus: roughly 629-640 donors for A, B, C, DRB1 and DQB1; roughly 520 for DQA1; about 590 for DPA1; some 470 for DPB1. A handful of DR-DQ haplotypes were handled as single units for association and clustering because linkage in the cohort was strong. Among almost 400 genotyped donors of the cohort, an average of roughly 240,000 unique TCR beta nucleotide sequences were sequenced per donor, around 18% of them non-productive.

Library preparation employed the immunoSEQ multiplex PCR assay. For the multiplex PCR, a mixture combining 60 forward primers for TCR Vbeta segments and 13 reverse primers for TCR Jbeta segments was used. Amplification of the CDR3 region of rearranged TCR beta genes was performed with a multiplex PCR assay on genomic DNA. Amplified TCR beta libraries were sequenced as 87-base-pair reads on the Illumina HiSeq System. From the authors' description of their analysis: A later analysis tallied roughly 76 million unique TCR beta chains across the 610 or so repertoires, and approximately 12 million of those chains were shared by two or more donors. Raw reads were error-corrected and collapsed into unique sequences by a nearest-neighbor algorithm in which closely related sequences were merged to remove PCR and sequencing errors. Alignment of CDR3 sequences to IMGT reference sequences was used to assign V, D and J gene segments. For a sequence to be retained, at least a six-nucleotide match to both a V gene segment and a J gene segment was required. Rearrangements were classified as productive when the CDR3 lacked stop codons and remained in frame with V and J, and all other rearrangements were classified as non-productive. Following IMGT convention, CDR3 was defined as the stretch from the second conserved V-encoded cysteine to the conserved J-encoded phenylalanine. The earlier analysis of approximately 500 of the donors excluded sequences that lacked an unambiguous match to a single V gene segment. An earlier analysis of several hundred of the donors called V segments functional above 56.7% productive rearrangements and segregating when the between-donor standard deviation exceeded 5%. A statistical classification framework was built to diagnose cytomegalovirus status from the catalog of TCR beta chain sequences. In a later analysis, V and J genes were assigned by comparing TCR nucleotide sequences against IMGT/GENE-DB human TR gene sequences. In a later analysis, CDR3 sequences and most-parsimonious VDJ recombination scenarios were assigned using the TCRdist pipeline. In a later analysis, each TCR beta chain was defined by its CDR3 amino acid sequence together with its V-gene family, and reads without a unique V-gene family were excluded. In a later analysis, around 650 highly shared, low-generation-probability nucleotide sequences were removed to address suspected cross-contamination and a sequencing artifact. In a later analysis, a clonal expansion index was calculated for each public chain from normalized within-repertoire ranks of inferred template counts. Generation probabilities in a later analysis came from a VDJ recombination model fitted to out-of-frame rearrangements, and those results were checked against IGoR. In a later analysis, TCR-TCR, TCR-HLA and TCR-CMV co-occurrence was scored with hypergeometric tests, and a repertoire-size bias correction was applied to TCR pairs. A later analysis estimated false discovery rates by permuting HLA or CMV assignments 20 times. A later analysis grouped co-occurring TCRs with DBSCAN, adding TCRdist sequence similarity when clustering within HLA-allele-positive subsets. Repertoires with fewer than 30,000 or more than 120,000 public chains, plus five repertoires with anomalous nucleotide sharing, were excluded from co-occurrence clustering. TCRdb re-hosts the immuneACCESS table, in-frame sequences only. Its copies lack some clones; in the studies checked, an unresolved V gene accounts for under half of them, and the cause for the rest is not known. Clonal size and the V and J genes are those of that table, whereas D and trimming came from the DNA. This sample lists roughly 170,000 clones; around four fifths were detected once. Approximately 1.2% of the sample is taken by the ten largest.

The cohort consisted of fewer than 700 healthy bone marrow donors. At the time of sampling, all cohort members were nominally healthy, though unrecorded immune exposures were likely present. The donor tested CMV seronegative and was one of the 352 seronegative cohort members. A peripheral blood sample was provided by each donor, and peripheral blood mononuclear cells were used for TCR beta sequencing. The Qiagen DNeasy Blood Extraction Kit was used to extract genomic DNA from the blood cell samples. The paper as a whole reports these results and caveats: Correlated functional status among segregating V segments might reflect linkage disequilibrium, but an unknown experimental factor could not be ruled out. It was suggested by the authors that the approach could potentially be generalized to other disease states and immunological phenotypes. Compared with the roughly 700-donor mean, donors in an Asian-associated ancestry cluster had fewer N-insertions in productive TCRs, according to a later genetic analysis. For the cohort, immune exposure information was limited to CMV serostatus. Most CMV-associated TCR beta chains appeared to be HLA-restricted in a later analysis, and the HLA associations seemed to be driven largely by CMV exposure. Roughly uniform sequencing depth across donors was assumed in presence/absence analyses, although this assumption may not hold. Because counts were too low, about 18 rarely observed V segments, including chromosome 9 orphons, were left out of the earlier analysis of 500 to 650 of the donors. In both the original and validation cohorts, the classifier was reported to diagnose cytomegalovirus status with high specificity and sensitivity. In a later analysis, several top co-occurrence clusters were reported to appear linked to parvovirus B19, influenza, CMV and Epstein-Barr virus. The study listed 150 to 200 TCR beta chains as associated with cytomegalovirus. A later analysis found that HLA-associated TCR beta chains were more clonally expanded and had lower generation probabilities than equally common non-associated chains. A later analysis found that TCR association rates varied across HLA loci, with DRB1 alleles showing the most associated TCRs and HLA-C alleles the fewest. A cluster of highly shared sequence variants was judged likely to be a technical artifact of the sequencing pipeline. Some IMGT-functional V segments, including TRBV6-2 and TRBV6-3, could not be told apart with the 87-base-pair reads, so those segments were excluded. Specific HLA alleles were associated with over 15,000 TCR beta sequences at a false discovery rate of 0.05 in a later analysis. Strong co-occurrence of HLA alleles, especially DR and DQ, made assigning TCR associations to individual alleles difficult. Only TCR beta chains were sequenced in this cohort, and the absence of alpha or paired-chain data limited detectable features. HLA typing was unavailable for some donors at each locus, so association tests used only the typed subset. Across donors, most TCR sequences were observed very rarely, whereas some public TCRs were present in many individuals. An earlier analysis of around 600 of the donors showed that most TCR beta V segments appeared in productive rearrangements either about 90% or about 30% of the time, which broadly matched IMGT annotations. A further reported finding was that TCR beta sequences accurately predicted the HLA-A and HLA-B alleles for most subjects in the first cohort. In a later genetic analysis, a missense DCLRE1C variant was associated with V-gene and J-gene trimming of TCR beta chains, and the association was replicated in an independent cohort. A few of the identified cytomegalovirus-associated TCR beta chains were confirmed in vitro to be specific for cytomegalovirus antigens.

The sequencing sample was made of PBMCs. The chain employs TRBV7-9 and TRBJ2-2; the D region possibly corresponds to TRBD2 (5 bases align). The sequence came from a young man in good health and CMV-seronegative. In nucleotide form, the sequence is TGTGCCAGCAGCTCCAGCGGTACCGGGGAGCTGTTTTTT. Translated, this gives CASSSSGTGELFF.